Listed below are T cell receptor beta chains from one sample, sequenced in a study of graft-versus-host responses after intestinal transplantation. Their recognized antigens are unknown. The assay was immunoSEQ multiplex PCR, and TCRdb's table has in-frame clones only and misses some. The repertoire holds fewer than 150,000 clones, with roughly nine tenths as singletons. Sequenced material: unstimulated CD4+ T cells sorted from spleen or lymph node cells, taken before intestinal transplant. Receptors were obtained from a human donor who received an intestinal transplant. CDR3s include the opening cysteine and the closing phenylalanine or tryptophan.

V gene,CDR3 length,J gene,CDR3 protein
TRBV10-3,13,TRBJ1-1,CAISENRNTEAFF
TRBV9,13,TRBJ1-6,CASSVWPFQDLHF
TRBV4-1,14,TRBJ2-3,CASSQGSGTDTQYF
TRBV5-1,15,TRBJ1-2,CASSLGLQGLEGYTF
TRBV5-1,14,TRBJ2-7,CASSFRGTSYEQYF
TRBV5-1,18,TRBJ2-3,CASSLAVSERGSVWVQYF
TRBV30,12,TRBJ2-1,CSLSGGGNEQFF
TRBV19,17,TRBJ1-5,CASSIVHRELSNQPQHF
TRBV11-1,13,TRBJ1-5,CASSLAQGQPQHF
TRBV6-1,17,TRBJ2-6,CASSGQGSYSGANVLTF
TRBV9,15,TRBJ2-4,CASSARGGVANIQYF
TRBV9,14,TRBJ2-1,CASSVASLRGEQFF
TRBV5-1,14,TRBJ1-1,CASSLSTVNTEAFF
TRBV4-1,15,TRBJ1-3,CASSQVGGLGDTIYF
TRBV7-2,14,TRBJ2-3,CASSLLAGVDTQYF
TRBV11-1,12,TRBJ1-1,CASSLSQREAFF
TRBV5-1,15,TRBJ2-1,CASSSGPERNNEQFF
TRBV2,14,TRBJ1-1,CASRRFLMDTEAFF
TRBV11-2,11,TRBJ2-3,CASSLADTQYF
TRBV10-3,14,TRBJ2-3,CAISRDSLTDTQYF
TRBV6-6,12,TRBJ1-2,CASRSARYGYTF
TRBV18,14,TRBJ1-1,CASSPSTGVTEAFF
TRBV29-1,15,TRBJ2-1,CSVENGLSDYNEQFF
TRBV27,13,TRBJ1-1,CASSPREWTEAFF
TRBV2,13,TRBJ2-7,CASSEDLRGERLF
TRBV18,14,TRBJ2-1,CASSPTGMAIEQFF
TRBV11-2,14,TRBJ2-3,CASSLYRSTDTQYF
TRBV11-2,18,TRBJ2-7,CASSPGREWTGVTYEQYF
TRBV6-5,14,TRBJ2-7,CASSSQPTGYEQYF
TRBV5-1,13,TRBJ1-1,CASSLRQEAEAFF
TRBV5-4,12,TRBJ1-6,CASSQDGAPLHF
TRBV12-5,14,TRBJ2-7,CASGARDRNYEQYF
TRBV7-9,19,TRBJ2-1,CASSLALRGLAGGYNEQFF
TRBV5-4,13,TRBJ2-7,CASSLTGLHEQYF
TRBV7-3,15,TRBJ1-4,CASSPSPRLDEKLFF
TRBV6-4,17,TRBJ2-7,CASSDWAGSGDSYEQYF
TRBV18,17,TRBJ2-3,CASSPNLAGASTDTQYF
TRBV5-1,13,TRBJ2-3,CASSLESGDTQYF
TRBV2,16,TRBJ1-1,CASSAGTGGGRAEAFF
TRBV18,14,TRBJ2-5,CASSPGTGSETQYF
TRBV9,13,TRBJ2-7,CASSPTPGYEQYF
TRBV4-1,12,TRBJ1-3,CASSQRRDTIYF
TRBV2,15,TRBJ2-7,CASSESRGRRYEQYF
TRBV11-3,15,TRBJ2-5,CASSRDGGDGETQYF
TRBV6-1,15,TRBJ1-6,CASTMTGGDNSPLHF
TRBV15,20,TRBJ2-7,CATSRANLSGKRGQNYEQYF
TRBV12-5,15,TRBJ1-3,CASGLFQGAGNTIYF